A selection of T cell receptor beta chains follows, all from one sample in a study of blood T cells in healthy people across ages. MiXCR was run by TCRdb on the 5' RACE reads, yielding one entry per CDR3 protein. This sample has about 290,000 distinct CDR3 sequences; about 25% occur once, and the top ten carry 29%. Sequencing input: blood. Every receptor here comes from a woman in her 70s in good health. The CDR3 runs from the conserved cysteine through the conserved F or W. Fields, in order: D gene, clone size, J gene, CDR3 length, V gene, CDR3 DNA, CDR3 protein. D genes are given only for firm matches. Rows may omit the clone size; those that give it use once, few, many or a size class.

d_call: .; clone_size: .; j_call: TRBJ2-7; cdr3_length: 12; v_call: TRBV5-1; cdr3_nt: TGCGCCAGCAGCTTGGAACAAGGGCCGCAGTACTTC; cdr3_aa: CASSLEQGPQYF
d_call: .; clone_size: few; j_call: TRBJ2-5; cdr3_length: 15; v_call: TRBV20-1; cdr3_nt: TGCAGTGCTAGAATTCCTGGGGGGTCCCAAGAGACCCAGTACTTC; cdr3_aa: CSARIPGGSQETQYF
d_call: TRBD2; clone_size: .; j_call: TRBJ2-1; cdr3_length: 16; v_call: TRBV28; cdr3_nt: TGTGCCAGCAGTTCCCCGACTAGCGGGGGTCACAATGAGCAGTTCTTC; cdr3_aa: CASSSPTSGGHNEQFF
d_call: TRBD1; clone_size: few; j_call: TRBJ1-5; cdr3_length: 13; v_call: TRBV5-1; cdr3_nt: TGCGCCAGCGGGGACAGGCCTAATCAGCCCCAGCATTTT; cdr3_aa: CASGDRPNQPQHF
d_call: TRBD1; clone_size: few; j_call: TRBJ2-4; cdr3_length: 16; v_call: TRBV7-2; cdr3_nt: TGTGCCAGCAGCTTAGGGGCCGGACAGGGGAGGAACATTCAGTACTTC; cdr3_aa: CASSLGAGQGRNIQYF
d_call: .; clone_size: once; j_call: TRBJ2-3; cdr3_length: 15; v_call: TRBV7-2; cdr3_nt: TGTGCCAGCAGTTTGATCGGCGCAGAGGGAGATACGCAGTATTTT; cdr3_aa: CASSLIGAEGDTQYF
d_call: .; clone_size: .; j_call: TRBJ2-1; cdr3_length: 16; v_call: TRBV7-8; cdr3_nt: TGTGCCAGCAGCCCTCAAGACCGCAGGTCCCCCAATGAGCAGTTCTTC; cdr3_aa: CASSPQDRRSPNEQFF
d_call: .; clone_size: .; j_call: TRBJ1-4; cdr3_length: 14; v_call: TRBV20-1; cdr3_nt: TGCAGTGCTGGAACAGGGCCGACTAATGAAAAACTGTTTTTT; cdr3_aa: CSAGTGPTNEKLFF
d_call: .; clone_size: .; j_call: TRBJ1-1; cdr3_length: 16; v_call: TRBV7-9; cdr3_nt: TGTGCCAGCAGCCTCCTCATGGGGGGGAGGAACACTGAAGCTTTCTTT; cdr3_aa: CASSLLMGGRNTEAFF
d_call: .; clone_size: .; j_call: TRBJ1-3; cdr3_length: 15; v_call: TRBV28; cdr3_nt: TGTGCCAGCAGTCAGGGAGGGGATCGTGGAAACACCATATATTTT; cdr3_aa: CASSQGGDRGNTIYF
d_call: TRBD1; clone_size: .; j_call: TRBJ2-5; cdr3_length: 15; v_call: TRBV20-1; cdr3_nt: TGCAGTGCTAGTGATACAGACAGGGATAAAGAGACCCAGTACTTC; cdr3_aa: CSASDTDRDKETQYF
d_call: .; clone_size: many; j_call: TRBJ2-7; cdr3_length: 11; v_call: TRBV28; cdr3_nt: TGTGCCAGCAGCCCCGGGCACGAGCAGTACTTC; cdr3_aa: CASSPGHEQYF
d_call: .; clone_size: .; j_call: TRBJ2-7; cdr3_length: 11; v_call: TRBV29-1; cdr3_nt: TGCAGCGTTGGGGAGGGGGGTGAGCAGTACTTC; cdr3_aa: CSVGEGGEQYF
d_call: .; clone_size: few; j_call: TRBJ2-7; cdr3_length: 16; v_call: TRBV7-3; cdr3_nt: TGTGCCAGCAGCTTAACGGGCAGCTCCAGGGGTTACGAGCAGTACTTC; cdr3_aa: CASSLTGSSRGYEQYF
d_call: TRBD1; clone_size: .; j_call: TRBJ2-7; cdr3_length: 14; v_call: TRBV20-1; cdr3_nt: TGCAGTGCGGGCGGGACAGGGGTACCCTACGAGCAGTACTTC; cdr3_aa: CSAGGTGVPYEQYF
d_call: TRBD1; clone_size: .; j_call: TRBJ1-4; cdr3_length: 13; v_call: TRBV20-1; cdr3_nt: TGCAGTGCCGCGACAGGGTATAATGAAAAACTGTTTTTT; cdr3_aa: CSAATGYNEKLFF
d_call: .; clone_size: .; j_call: TRBJ2-4; cdr3_length: 12; v_call: TRBV3-1; cdr3_nt: TGTGCCAGCAGCCAAGGGATGTGGACACCTACCTTC; cdr3_aa: CASSQGMWTPTF
d_call: .; clone_size: few; j_call: TRBJ1-5; cdr3_length: 16; v_call: TRBV3-1; cdr3_nt: TGTGCCAGCAGCCAAGGATCAGCGGGGGGCAATCAGCCCCAGCATTTT; cdr3_aa: CASSQGSAGGNQPQHF
d_call: TRBD1; clone_size: .; j_call: TRBJ1-2; cdr3_length: 14; v_call: TRBV5-1; cdr3_nt: TGCGCCAGCAGCGCGGGACAGGGGGCAGGAGGCTACACCTTC; cdr3_aa: CASSAGQGAGGYTF
d_call: .; clone_size: few; j_call: TRBJ2-1; cdr3_length: 14; v_call: TRBV5-1; cdr3_nt: TGCGCCAGCAGAGTGGGGGGCACCTACAATGAGCAGTTCTTC; cdr3_aa: CASRVGGTYNEQFF
d_call: TRBD1; clone_size: many; j_call: TRBJ2-1; cdr3_length: 14; v_call: TRBV12-3/TRBV12-4; cdr3_nt: TGTGCCAGCAGCCCACAGGGGGCTTACAATGAGCAGTTCTTC; cdr3_aa: CASSPQGAYNEQFF